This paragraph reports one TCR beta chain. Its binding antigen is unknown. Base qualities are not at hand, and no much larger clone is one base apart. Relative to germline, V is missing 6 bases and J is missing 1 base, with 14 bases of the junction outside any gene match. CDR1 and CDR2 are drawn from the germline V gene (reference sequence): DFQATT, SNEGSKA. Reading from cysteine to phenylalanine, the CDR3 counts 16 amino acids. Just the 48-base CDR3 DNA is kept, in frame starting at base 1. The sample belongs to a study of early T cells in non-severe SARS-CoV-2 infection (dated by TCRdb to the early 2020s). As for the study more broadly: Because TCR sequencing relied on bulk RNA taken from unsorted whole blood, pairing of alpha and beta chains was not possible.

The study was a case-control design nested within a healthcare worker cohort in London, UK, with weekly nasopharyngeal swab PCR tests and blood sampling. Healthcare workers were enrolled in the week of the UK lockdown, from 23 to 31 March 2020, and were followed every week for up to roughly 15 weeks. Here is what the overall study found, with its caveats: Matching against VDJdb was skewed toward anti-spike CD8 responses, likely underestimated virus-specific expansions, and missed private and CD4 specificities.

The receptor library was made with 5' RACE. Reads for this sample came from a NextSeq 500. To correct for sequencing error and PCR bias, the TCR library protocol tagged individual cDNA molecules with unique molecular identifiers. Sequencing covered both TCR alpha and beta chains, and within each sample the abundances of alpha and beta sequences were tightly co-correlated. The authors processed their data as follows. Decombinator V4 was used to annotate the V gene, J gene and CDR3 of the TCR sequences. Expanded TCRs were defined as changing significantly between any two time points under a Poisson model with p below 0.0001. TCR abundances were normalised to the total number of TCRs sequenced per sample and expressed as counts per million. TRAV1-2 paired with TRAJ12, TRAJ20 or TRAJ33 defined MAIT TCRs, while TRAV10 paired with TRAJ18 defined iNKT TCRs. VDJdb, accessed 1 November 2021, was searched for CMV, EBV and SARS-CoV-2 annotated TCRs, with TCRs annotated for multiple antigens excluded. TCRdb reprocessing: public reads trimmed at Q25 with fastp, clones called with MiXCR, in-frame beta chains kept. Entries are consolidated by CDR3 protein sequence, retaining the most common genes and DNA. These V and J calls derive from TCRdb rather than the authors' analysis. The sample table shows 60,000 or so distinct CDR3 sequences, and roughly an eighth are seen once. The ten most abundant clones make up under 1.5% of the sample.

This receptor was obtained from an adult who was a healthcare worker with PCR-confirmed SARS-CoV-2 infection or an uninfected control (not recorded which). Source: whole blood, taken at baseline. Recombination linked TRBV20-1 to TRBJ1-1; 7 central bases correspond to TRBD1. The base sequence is TGCAGTGCACCGGCAGGGGGTTTTAGGCCGAACACTGAAGCTTTCTTT. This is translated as CSAPAGGFRPNTEAFF.